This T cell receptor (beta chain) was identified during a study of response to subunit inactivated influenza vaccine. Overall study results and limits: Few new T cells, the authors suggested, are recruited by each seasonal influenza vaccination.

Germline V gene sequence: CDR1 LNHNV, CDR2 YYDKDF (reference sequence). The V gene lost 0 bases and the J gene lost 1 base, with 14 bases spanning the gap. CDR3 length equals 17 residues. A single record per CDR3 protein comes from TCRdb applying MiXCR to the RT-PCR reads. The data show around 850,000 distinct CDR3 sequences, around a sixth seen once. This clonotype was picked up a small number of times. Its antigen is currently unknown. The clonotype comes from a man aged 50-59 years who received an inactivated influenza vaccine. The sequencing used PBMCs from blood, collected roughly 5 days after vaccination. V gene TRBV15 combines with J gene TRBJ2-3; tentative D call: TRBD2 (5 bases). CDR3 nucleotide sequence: TGTGCCACCAGCAGAGATCTGGCTAGCATAGGCACAGATACGCAGTATTTT. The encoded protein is CATSRDLASIGTDTQYF.